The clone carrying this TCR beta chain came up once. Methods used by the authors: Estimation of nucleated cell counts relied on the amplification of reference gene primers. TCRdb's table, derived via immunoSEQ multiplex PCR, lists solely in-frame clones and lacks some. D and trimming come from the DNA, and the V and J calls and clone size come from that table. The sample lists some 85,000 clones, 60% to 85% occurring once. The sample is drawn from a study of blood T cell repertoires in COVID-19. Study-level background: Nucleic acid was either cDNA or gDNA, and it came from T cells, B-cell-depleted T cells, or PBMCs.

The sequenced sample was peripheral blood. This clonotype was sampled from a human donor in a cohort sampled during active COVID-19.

CDR3 DNA: TGTGCCAGCAGCTTAGAAGCAGGGGGCGACTACGAGCAGTACTTC. Its protein is CASSLEAGGDYEQYF. The V and J genes are TRBV7-9 and TRBJ2-7; TRBD1 matches 8 bases. CDR3 length equals 15 residues. The ends lost 1 base at V and 3 bases at J; junction bases unmatched: 5. Germline CDR1 reads SEHNR; CDR2 reads FQNEAQ (reference sequence).